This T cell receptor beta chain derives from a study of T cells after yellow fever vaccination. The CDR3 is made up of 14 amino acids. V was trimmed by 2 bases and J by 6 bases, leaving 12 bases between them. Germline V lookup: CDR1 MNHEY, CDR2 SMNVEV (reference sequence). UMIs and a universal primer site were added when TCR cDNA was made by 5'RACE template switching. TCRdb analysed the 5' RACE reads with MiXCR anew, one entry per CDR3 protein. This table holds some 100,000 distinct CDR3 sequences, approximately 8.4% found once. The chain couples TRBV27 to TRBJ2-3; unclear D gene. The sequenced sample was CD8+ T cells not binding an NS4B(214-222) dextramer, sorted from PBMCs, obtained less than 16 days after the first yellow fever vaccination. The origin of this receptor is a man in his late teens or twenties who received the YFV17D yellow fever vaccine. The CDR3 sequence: CASSLVREADTQYF. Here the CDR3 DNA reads TGTGCCAGCAGTTTAGTTAGAGAGGCCGATACGCAGTATTTT.